This is a list of T cell receptor beta chains from one sample in a study of blood T cell repertoires in COVID-19. Sequencing used immunoSEQ multiplex PCR; TCRdb keeps in-frame clones, though not all of them. The repertoire holds a few hundred thousand clones, around 88% seen once, with about 15% in the top ten. Sequencing was performed on PBMCs or T cells enriched from blood (not recorded which). The receptors stem from a woman aged 50 to 60 with acute COVID-19. CDR3s include the opening cysteine and the closing phenylalanine or tryptophan. Fields, in order: CDR3 length, D gene, clone size, J gene, V gene, CDR3 DNA, CDR3 protein. The D gene is left open where the match is weak. The size field is filled for only some rows; it gives once, few, many or a size class.

>16|-|-|TRBJ2-2|TRBV5-5
TGTGCCAGCACTCGAGGAACAGGGCTAAACACCGGGGAGCTGTTTTTT
CASTRGTGLNTGELFF
>15|TRBD1|-|TRBJ1-1|TRBV18
TGTGCCAGCTCTCCGGACAGGGTAGATTACACTGAAGCTTTCTTT
CASSPDRVDYTEAFF
>12|-|-|TRBJ2-7|TRBV28
TGTGCCACCCAGGGTTCCGAGTACGAGCAGTACTTC
CATQGSEYEQYF
>18|TRBD2|-|TRBJ2-1|TRBV7-3
TGTGCCAGCAGCTCCTGGACTAGCGGGAGACCCGGAGGCAATGAGCAGTTCTTC
CASSSWTSGRPGGNEQFF
>14|TRBD1|-|TRBJ1-2|TRBV28
TGTGCCAGCAGACCCGGGACAGCCAACTATGGCTACACCTTC
CASRPGTANYGYTF
>18|-|-|TRBJ1-6|TRBV2
TGTGCCAGCAGCAGCTTGATGTGGGAGAGCTCCTATAATTCACCCCTCCACTTT
CASSSLMWESSYNSPLHF
>14|-|-|TRBJ1-1|TRBV15
TGTGCCACCAGCTCGAGGGTGACTGGCACTGAAGCTTTCTTT
CATSSRVTGTEAFF
>12|-|-|TRBJ1-1|TRBV30
TGTGCCTGGAGTGTACAGTTAGGGGTAGCTTTCTTT
CAWSVQLGVAFF
>14|-|-|TRBJ1-1|TRBV5-1
TGCGCCAGCAGCATACAGGGCTCTAACACTGAAGCTTTCTTT
CASSIQGSNTEAFF
>16|-|-|TRBJ2-7|TRBV4-1
TGCGCCAGCAGCCAACCCCTGCTGACAGGATCCTACGAGCAGTACTTC
CASSQPLLTGSYEQYF
>14|-|-|TRBJ1-3|TRBV27
TGTGCCAGCAGTTTGGGAGGGTCTGGAAACACCATATATTTT
CASSLGGSGNTIYF
>14|-|-|TRBJ2-5|TRBV6-5
TGTGCCAGCAGTTACTCGAGACTACTGGAGACCCAGTACTTC
CASSYSRLLETQYF
>15|TRBD1|-|TRBJ1-1|TRBV5-5
TGTGCCAGCAGCTTGGAAAGGACAGGGAACACTGAAGCTTTCTTT
CASSLERTGNTEAFF
>14|TRBD2|-|TRBJ2-5|TRBV28
TGTGCCAGCAGCTCTAGCGGGAGCGAGGAGACCCAGTACTTC
CASSSSGSEETQYF
>13|TRBD1|-|TRBJ1-2|TRBV12-3/TRBV12-4
TGTGCCAGCAGTTTACCGGACAGGACTGGCTACACCTTC
CASSLPDRTGYTF
>15|TRBD1|-|TRBJ2-2|TRBV30
TGTGCCTGGAGACCGGGACAGGTGAACACCGGGGAGCTGTTTTTT
CAWRPGQVNTGELFF
>14|-|-|TRBJ1-2|TRBV15
TGTGCCACCAGCAGTGGAGTTTTGTCGGGAGGCTACACCTTC
CATSSGVLSGGYTF
>14|-|-|TRBJ2-2|TRBV2
TGTGCCAGCAGTGAAAATTGGGCAGCCGGGGAGCTGTTTTTT
CASSENWAAGELFF
>16|TRBD1|-|TRBJ2-5|TRBV7-9
TGTGCCAGCAGCTCCGGTACAGGGGGCGCAAGGGAGACCCAGTACTTC
CASSSGTGGARETQYF
>18|TRBD2|-|TRBJ2-7|TRBV4-2
TGTGCCAGCAGCCGACCGAAAATTCTAGCGGGACTGACCTACGAGCAGTACTTC
CASSRPKILAGLTYEQYF
>15|-|-|TRBJ2-7|TRBV15
TGTGCCACCAGCAGAGGTGGGGAGGAGGGCTACGAGCAGTACTTC
CATSRGGEEGYEQYF
>18|TRBD1|-|TRBJ1-4|TRBV10-2
TGCGCCAGCAGTGACCCGGGACAGGGGGCTACAACTAATGAAAAACTGTTTTTT
CASSDPGQGATTNEKLFF
>11|-|-|TRBJ1-6|TRBV3-1/TRBV3-2
TGTGCCAGCAGCCAAGGGCGGCCCCTCCACTTT
CASSQGRPLHF
>13|-|-|TRBJ2-7|TRBV29-1
TGCAGCGTTGAACGGACGACAGGAGGCGAGCAGTACTTC
CSVERTTGGEQYF
>15|TRBD2|once|TRBJ2-7|TRBV27
TGTGCCAGCAGTTTATCGTCTAGCGGGAGGATGGAGCAGTACTTC
CASSLSSSGRMEQYF
>15|TRBD1|-|TRBJ1-2|TRBV5-1
TGCGCCAGCAGCTTGGAGAGACAGGGGGGTCATGGCTACACCTTC
CASSLERQGGHGYTF
>14|-|once|TRBJ2-7|TRBV5-1
TGCGCCAGCAGCCCGGGCGGGACTGCCTACGAGCAGTACTTC
CASSPGGTAYEQYF
>13|-|-|TRBJ2-7|TRBV19
TGTGCCAGTAGTATAACAGGGTCCTACGAGCAGTACTTC
CASSITGSYEQYF
>14|-|once|TRBJ2-7|TRBV5-1
TGCGCCAGCAGAGACGGTAGCAGCTCCTACGAGCAGTACTTC
CASRDGSSSYEQYF
>16|TRBD1|-|TRBJ2-5|TRBV27
TGTGCCAGCAGTTCCAACCGACAGGGGGCTAAAGTGACCCAGTACTTC
CASSSNRQGAKVTQYF
>14|-|once|TRBJ1-1|TRBV5-1
TGCGCCAGCAGCCCGACAGTCCGGGGGACTGAAGCTTTCTTT
CASSPTVRGTEAFF
>16|-|-|TRBJ1-2|TRBV7-2
TGTGCCAGCAGCTTATCTTGGGACAACGCTAACTATGGCTACACCTTC
CASSLSWDNANYGYTF
>14|-|few|TRBJ2-7|TRBV7-9
TGTGCCAGCAGCTTAGGTAACGGTCCCTACGAGCAGTACTTC
CASSLGNGPYEQYF
>18|TRBD1|-|TRBJ2-5|TRBV27
TGTGCCAGCAGGAAATTGGGACAGGGGGCGTTAGGTAAAGAGACCCAGTACTTC
CASRKLGQGALGKETQYF
>15|TRBD2|-|TRBJ2-1|TRBV7-3
TGTGCCAGCAGCCCGTCGACTAGCGGGGGGGATGAGCAGTTCTTC
CASSPSTSGGDEQFF
>15|-|-|TRBJ1-5|TRBV18
TGTGCCAGCTCACCAGGGGGAGGAGGCAATCAGCCCCAGCATTTT
CASSPGGGGNQPQHF
>15|TRBD2|few|TRBJ2-7|TRBV5-1
TGCGCCAGCAGCTTGACTAGCGGGAGACCCTACGAGCAGTACTTC
CASSLTSGRPYEQYF
>16|-|many|TRBJ1-6|TRBV30
TGTGCCTGGAGCCGGCCAGGACGGAGGATTAATTCACCCCTCCACTTT
CAWSRPGRRINSPLHF
>14|-|-|TRBJ2-3|TRBV7-9
TGTGCCAGCAGCTTAGGGAGTTCAGGGGATACGCAGTATTTT
CASSLGSSGDTQYF
>13|-|few|TRBJ1-5|TRBV7-2
TGTGCCAGCAGCTTATGGAGAGATCAGCCCCAGCATTTT
CASSLWRDQPQHF
>14|TRBD1|-|TRBJ2-7|TRBV27
TGTGCCAGCAGTTGGGGACAGGGGACGTACGAGCAGTACTTC
CASSWGQGTYEQYF
>15|-|few|TRBJ2-3|TRBV11-2
TGTGCCAGCAGCCAGGAGGTCATCGTCACAGATACGCAGTATTTT
CASSQEVIVTDTQYF
>12|TRBD2|-|TRBJ2-5|TRBV28
TGTGCCAGCCGGACTAGTCATGAGACCCAGTACTTC
CASRTSHETQYF
>14|TRBD1|-|TRBJ1-5|TRBV9
TGTGCCAGCAGCCCCGGGACAGACAATCAGCCCCAGCATTTT
CASSPGTDNQPQHF
>17|TRBD1|few|TRBJ2-2|TRBV10-3
TGTGCCATCAGCAAGGGACAGGGGGCCCTTGTCACCGGGGAGCTGTTTTTT
CAISKGQGALVTGELFF
>14|TRBD2|-|TRBJ2-7|TRBV27
TGTGCCAGCAGTTTCAGCGGGGGCCCCTACGAGCAGTACTTC
CASSFSGGPYEQYF
>13|-|-|TRBJ2-3|TRBV28
TGTGCCAGCAACTCCCGGAGACCAGATACGCAGTATTTT
CASNSRRPDTQYF
>15|TRBD1|-|TRBJ1-1|TRBV6-6
TGTGCCAGCAGTTCCCGGGACAGATTGAACACTGAAGCTTTCTTT
CASSSRDRLNTEAFF
>12|-|once|TRBJ2-7|TRBV12-3/TRBV12-4
TGTGCCAGCAGCCCGGGGGTTAACGAGCAGTACTTC
CASSPGVNEQYF
>15|TRBD1|-|TRBJ1-2|TRBV11-2
TGTGCCAGCAGCTTATCTACAGGGGGCGGATATGGCTACACCTTC
CASSLSTGGGYGYTF
>15|-|-|TRBJ1-6|TRBV9
TGTGCCAGCAGCGGGAGGGGTGATTATAATTCACCCCTCCACTTT
CASSGRGDYNSPLHF
>15|-|-|TRBJ1-1|TRBV18
TGTGCCAGCTCACCTCCAACTAGTTGGAACACTGAAGCTTTCTTT
CASSPPTSWNTEAFF